The 22 T cell receptor beta chains below all came from one sample that was sequenced in a study of molecular identifiers for immune sequencing clone quantification. TCRdb re-derived calls from the PCR reads in MiXCR, one entry per CDR3 protein. The table includes about 98,000 distinct CDR3 sequences, about 35% detected once. The source material was naive CD8+ T cells from blood, with Jurkat cell RNA spiked in. As for subset: FACS-sorted CD8+CD4-CCR7+CD45RA+ naive T cells. The receptors were sampled from a human donor in good health. Some libraries in this study had Jurkat cell RNA spiked in.

This clonotype was detected many times. The chain recombines TRBV7-2 with TRBJ2-2, with unresolved D. V was shortened by 6 bases and J by 7 bases, with 6 bases between the two germline ends. The CDR3 has 11 amino acids. CDR1 is SGHTA and CDR2 is FQGNSA in the germline V gene. CDR3 coding DNA: TGTGCCAGCAGTTTATTCGGGGAGCTGTTTTTT. It is translated as CASSLFGELFF.

The rearrangement uses TRBV28 and TRBJ2-2; tentatively, D is TRBD2 (6 bases). Germline V gene sequence: CDR1 MDHEN, CDR2 SYDVKM. Trimming removed 3 bases at V and 1 base at J, with 9 bases between. This CDR3 has 15 residues. CDR3 sequence reads: CASSFLRENTGELFF. The CDR3 DNA is TGTGCCAGCAGTTTTTTGCGGGAGAACACCGGGGAGCTGTTTTTT. Filled out from reference TRBV28 and TRBJ2-2, the complete variable domain reads DVKVTQSSRYLVKRTGEKVFLECVQDMDHENMFWYRQDPGLGLRLIYFSYDVKMKEKGDIPEGYSVSREKKERFSLILESASTNQTSMYLCASSFLRENTGELFFGEGSRLTVL.

This clonotype has at least ten counts. The CDR3 DNA reads TGTGCCAGCAGCTGGGCCTCGGGGGATACGCAGTATTTT. This codes for CASSWASGDTQYF. The chain combines TRBV28 with TRBJ2-3, with D maybe TRBD2 (5 bases). CDR1 and CDR2 from the germline V gene are MDHEN and SYDVKM. Trimming removed 6 bases at V and 6 bases at J, with 13 bases between. CDR3 size: 13 residues.

The chain combines TRBV20-1 with TRBJ2-7, with unresolved D. V was trimmed by 2 bases and J by 1 base, leaving 9 bases between them. The CDR3 has 13 residues. The germline V gene encodes CDR1 DFQATT and CDR2 SNEGSKA (reference sequence). The CDR3 spells CSARPLISYEQYF. The CDR3, as DNA: TGCAGTGCTAGACCGCTAATTTCCTACGAGCAGTACTTC.

In DNA, the CDR3 is TGTGCCAGCTTCGTCATAGGGTCGTCCTACGAGCAGTACTTC. Translation gives CASFVIGSSYEQYF. The V call is TRBV6-1, the J call TRBJ2-7; D unclear. Germline V gene sequence: CDR1 MNHNS, CDR2 SASEGT. The CDR3 sequence is 14 residues long. V lost 8 bases, J lost 1 base, and 15 bases lay in between.

A word on this clonotype: This may stem from a read error, because a much larger clone lies one nucleotide away. V gene TRBV7-8 combines with J gene TRBJ2-3, with D possibly being TRBD1 or TRBD2 (5 bases each). The V gene lost 5 bases and the J gene lost 8 bases, with 14 bases spanning the gap. CDR1 SGHVS and CDR2 FQNEAQ come from the germline V gene. This CDR3 comprises 13 residues. The CDR3 sequence is CASSPGLEITQYF. In DNA, the CDR3 is TGTGCCAGCAGCCCGGGGCTAGAGATTACGCAGTATTTT.

This clonotype was counted between two and nine times. The chain is built from TRBV12-3 or TRBV12-4 and TRBJ2-1; the D is unclear. Trimming pared 3 bases from V and 5 bases from J, leaving 5 bases between. This CDR3 has 12 residues. The CDR3 DNA is TGTGCCAGCAGTTTGGCCGACAATGAGCAGTTCTTC. Translating gives CASSLADNEQFF.

This clonotype was counted many times. The rearrangement uses TRBV7-6 and TRBJ2-3; 9 bases match TRBD1. Germline lookup yields CDR1 SGHVS and CDR2 FNYEAQ. The CDR3 contains 14 residues. V shed 2 bases and J 6 bases; nucleotides not matched to a gene: 3. The CDR3 protein is CASSLPTGGDTQYF. Here the CDR3 DNA reads TGTGCCAGCAGCTTACCCACAGGGGGCGATACGCAGTATTTT.

This clonotype was counted at least ten times. The chain employs TRBV2 and TRBJ2-7; 8 bases fit TRBD2. CDR1 is SNHLY and CDR2 is FYNNEI in the germline V gene. This CDR3 is 15 amino acids long. Losses at the gene ends were 6 bases for V and 3 bases for J; bases not matched to a gene: 10. The CDR3, as DNA: TGTGCCAGCAGCTTAACGTTGGGACTAGTCTACGAGCAGTACTTC. Protein product: CASSLTLGLVYEQYF.

Only a few counts were recorded for this clonotype. The chain recombines TRBV7-9 with TRBJ2-7, with D possibly being TRBD2 (5 bases). This CDR3 spans 12 amino acids. The germline V gene has CDR1 SEHNR and CDR2 FQNEAQ (reference sequence). The germline V and J ends were trimmed by 4 bases and 6 bases, with 10 bases remaining between them. The CDR3 DNA reads as TGTGCCAGCAGCTACGGACTCTCCGAGCAGTACTTC. Residues: CASSYGLSEQYF.

About this clonotype: At one of its ends the junction is not consistent with the germline gene, which may arise from a read error. This chain links TRBV20-1 with TRBJ2-2, with 7 bases identical to TRBD1. The CDR3 has 13 residues. In germline, CDR1 is DFQATT, CDR2 SNEGSKA (reference sequence). CDR3 in DNA: TGCAGTGCTAGAGGACAGGGTACCGGGGAGCTGCTTTTT. As protein: CSARGQGTGELLF.

This clonotype was found a few times. This chain connects TRBV20-1 to TRBJ2-7; TRBD1 matches 8 bases. The V gene's germline CDR1 is DFQATT and CDR2 SNEGSKA (reference sequence). V gave up 0 bases and J gave up 3 bases; unmatched junction bases: 7. The CDR3 runs to 15 residues. The CDR3 DNA is TGCAGTGCTAGAGATGGGGGACAGGAGTACTACGAGCAGTACTTC. Its translation is CSARDGGQEYYEQYF.

The chain has TRBV2 and TRBJ1-1; D remains unclear. Germline V CDR1 and CDR2: SNHLY, FYNNEI. The CDR3 has 15 residues. Between the trimmed V and J ends, which lost 7 bases and 1 base, there was a span of 16 bases. DNA of the CDR3: TGTGCCAGCATAATTATTGGACTTACGAACACTGAAGCTTTCTTT. Translation: CASIIIGLTNTEAFF.

Turning to this clonotype: Without the conserved terminal phenylalanine or tryptophan, this CDR3 likely stems from a read error. CDR3 in DNA: TGTGCCAGCAGCGCCGCTAGCGGGAGCTACGAGCAGTACTCC. Translated, it gives CASSAASGSYEQYS. The rearrangement links TRBV7-9 to TRBJ2-7; 10 bases map to TRBD2. This CDR3 is 14 amino acids long. The V gene end was trimmed by 5 bases and the J gene end by 3 bases; junction bases not matched to a gene: 4. Germline V lookup: CDR1 SEHNR, CDR2 FQNEAQ (reference sequence).

This clonotype was seen at least ten times. The V call is TRBV7-8, the J call TRBJ2-1, with 7 bases that match TRBD2. The CDR3 sequence is 14 residues long. J was trimmed by 2 bases and V by 7 bases; bases with no gene match: 5. Looked up from germline, CDR1 is SGHVS and CDR2 is FQNEAQ. The CDR3 bases are TGTGCCAGCATGGTAGGACTAGCCTACAATGAGCAGTTCTTC. It is translated as CASMVGLAYNEQFF.

V and J are TRBV3-1 and TRBJ2-7; no clear D gene. The V and J ends lost 0 bases and 4 bases respectively, with 7 bases between them. Germline V gene sequence: CDR1 LGHDT, CDR2 YNNKEL (reference sequence). CDR3 length equals 13 residues. As DNA, the CDR3 is TGTGCCAGCAGCCAAGATTTAGTGTACGAGCAGTACTTC. Protein: CASSQDLVYEQYF.

The V gene is TRBV20-1, the J gene TRBJ2-7; TRBD1 aligns across 8 bases. CDR1 is DFQATT, CDR2 SNEGSKA, per germline (reference sequence). This CDR3 has 13 residues. Trimming removed 4 bases from V and 2 bases from J; junction bases left unmatched: 4. CDR3 sequence reads: CSATDRVPYEQYF. The CDR3 DNA reads TGCAGTGCTACGGACAGGGTCCCCTACGAGCAGTACTTC.

This chain joins TRBV7-6 and TRBJ2-5; D is unclear. The CDR3 is 13 amino acids. V gave up 1 base and J gave up 3 bases, with 6 bases separating them. Germline V lookup: CDR1 SGHVS, CDR2 FNYEAQ. The chain's CDR3 is CASSLGSKETQYF. Written as DNA, the CDR3 is TGTGCCAGCAGCTTAGGCTCAAAAGAGACCCAGTACTTC.

The rearrangement links TRBV4-1 to TRBJ2-3; 7 bases map to TRBD1. V dropped 3 bases and J dropped 6; count of bases not matched to a gene: 6. CDR3 length: 14 amino acids. In germline, CDR1 is MGHRA, CDR2 YSYEKL. DNA of the CDR3: TGCGCCAGCAGCCATGCAGGGGGAGTGGATACGCAGTATTTT. Translated: CASSHAGGVDTQYF.

This clonotype was found once. V gene TRBV5-4 combines with J gene TRBJ2-3; TRBD2 aligns across 8 bases. Per the germline V gene, CDR1 is SGHNT and CDR2 is YYREEE (reference sequence). CDR3 size: 17 residues. J gave up 2 bases and V 4 bases, and 12 bases lay outside the gene matches. The CDR3 DNA sequence: TGTGCCAGCAGCCCCCCCCGGGGGGGGGTGTCCACAGATACGCAGTATTTT. It encodes CASSPPRGGVSTDTQYF.

CDR3 sequence (DNA): TGTGCCAGCAGACTGTCTTTGCGGGAGTATACAGATACGCAGTATTTT. It specifies CASRLSLREYTDTQYF. This chain links TRBV6-5 with TRBJ2-3; TRBD2 matches at 7 bases. V shed 6 bases, J shed 3 bases, and the junction held 12 bases outside the gene matches. Per the germline V gene, CDR1 is MNHEY and CDR2 is SVGAGI. The CDR3 covers 16 residues.

In its sample, this clonotype was seen a few times. The chain has TRBV10-3 and TRBJ2-7, with 7 bases matching TRBD1. The length of the CDR3 is 12 residues. Germline V gene data show CDR1 as ENHRY and CDR2 as SYGVKD. The V gene end was trimmed by 10 bases and the J gene end by 0 bases; junction bases not matched to a gene: 3. The CDR3 protein is CATGTASYEQYF. DNA of the CDR3: TGTGCCACCGGGACAGCCTCCTACGAGCAGTACTTC.